This T cell receptor beta chain was captured in a study of beta chain features in type 1 diabetes. Study findings and constraints: VDJ junctions in type 1 diabetes patients carried more deletions and fewer insertions.

This CDR3 is built from 18 residues. For this clone: Its antigen is unknown.

Isolated RNA was reverse transcribed in full, so expressed TCRB transcripts were sequenced. Profiled with immunoSEQ multiplex PCR; TCRdb holds only in-frame clones, not every one. Of 970,000 or so clones detected, under 20% appear once; the ten largest clones hold 0.023%. Sequenced input: naive CD4+ T cells from blood. This receptor was taken from a woman younger than 30 in good health. The rearrangement joins TRBV21-1 to TRBJ1-3. TRBV21-1 is assigned pseudogene status. CDR3 sequence (DNA): TGTGCCAGCAGCAAAGATGGGCCGGCCCGTGTAGGGGGAAACACCATATATTTT. Translation gives CASSKDGPARVGGNTIYF.